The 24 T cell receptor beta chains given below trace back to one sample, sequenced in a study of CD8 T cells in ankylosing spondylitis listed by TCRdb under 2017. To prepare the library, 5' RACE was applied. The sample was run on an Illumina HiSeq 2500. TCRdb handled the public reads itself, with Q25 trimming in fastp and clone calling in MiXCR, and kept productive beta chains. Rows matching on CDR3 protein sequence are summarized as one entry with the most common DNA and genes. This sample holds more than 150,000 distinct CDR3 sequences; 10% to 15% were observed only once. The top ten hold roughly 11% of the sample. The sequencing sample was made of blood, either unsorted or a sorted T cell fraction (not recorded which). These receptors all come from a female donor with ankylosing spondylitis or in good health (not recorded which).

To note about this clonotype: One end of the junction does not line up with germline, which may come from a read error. The CDR3 here is CAGRGRTSGRSEYEQYF. The DNA of the CDR3 is TGTGCCGGCAGGGGAAGGACTAGCGGGAGGTCGGAATACGAGCAGTACTTC. The chain carries TRBV11-2 and TRBJ2-7; the match to TRBD2 covers 14 bases. The CDR3 sequence is 17 residues long. The V gene's germline CDR1 is SGHAT and CDR2 FQNNGV.

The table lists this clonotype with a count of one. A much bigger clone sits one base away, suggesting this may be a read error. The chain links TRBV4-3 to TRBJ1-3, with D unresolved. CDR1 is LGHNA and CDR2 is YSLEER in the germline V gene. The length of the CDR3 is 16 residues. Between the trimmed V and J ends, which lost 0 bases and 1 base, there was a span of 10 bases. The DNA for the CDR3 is TGCGCCAGCAGCCAAGACAGGACTAATTCTGGAAACACCATATATTTT. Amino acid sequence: CASSQDRTNSGNTIYF.

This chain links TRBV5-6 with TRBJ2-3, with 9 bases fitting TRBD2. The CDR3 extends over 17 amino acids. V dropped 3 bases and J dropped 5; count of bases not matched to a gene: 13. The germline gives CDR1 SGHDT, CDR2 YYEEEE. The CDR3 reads CASSSFLAGAVGDTQYF. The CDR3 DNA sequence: TGTGCCAGCAGCTCCTTCTTAGCGGGAGCGGTCGGAGATACGCAGTATTTT. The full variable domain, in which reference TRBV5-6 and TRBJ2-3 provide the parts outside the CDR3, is DAGVTQSPTHLIKTRGQQVTLRCSPKSGHDTVSWYQQALGQGPQFIFQYYEEEERQRGNFPDRFSGHQFPNYSSELNVNALLLGDSALYLCASSSFLAGAVGDTQYFGPGTRLTVL.

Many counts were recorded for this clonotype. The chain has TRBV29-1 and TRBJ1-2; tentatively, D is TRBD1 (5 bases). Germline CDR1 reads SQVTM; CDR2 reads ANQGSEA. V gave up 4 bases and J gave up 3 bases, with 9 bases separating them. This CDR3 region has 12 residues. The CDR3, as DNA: TGCAGCGTTGGGGTACAGGACTATGGCTACACCTTC. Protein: CSVGVQDYGYTF. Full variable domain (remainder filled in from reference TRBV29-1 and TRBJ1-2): SAVISQKPSRDICQRGTSLTIQCQVDSQVTMMFWYRQQPGQSLTLIATANQGSEATYESGFVIDKFPISRPNLTFSTLTVSNMSPEDSSIYLCSVGVQDYGYTFGSGTRLTVV.

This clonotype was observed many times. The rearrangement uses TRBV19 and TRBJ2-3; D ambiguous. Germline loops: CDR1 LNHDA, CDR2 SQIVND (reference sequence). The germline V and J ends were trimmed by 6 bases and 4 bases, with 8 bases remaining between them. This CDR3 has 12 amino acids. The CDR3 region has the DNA TGTGCCAGTAGGGGGAAGGCAGATACGCAGTATTTT. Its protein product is CASRGKADTQYF.

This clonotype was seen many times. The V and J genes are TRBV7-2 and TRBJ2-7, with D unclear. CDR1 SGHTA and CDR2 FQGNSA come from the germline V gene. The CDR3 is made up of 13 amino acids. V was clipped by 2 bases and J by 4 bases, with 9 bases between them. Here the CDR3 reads CASSLQVRYEQYF. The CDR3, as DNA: TGTGCCAGCAGCTTACAGGTTCGGTACGAGCAGTACTTC.

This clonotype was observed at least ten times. The CDR3 loop reads CASRHPGIDTGELFF. The CDR3 DNA reads TGTGCCAGCAGACACCCCGGAATAGATACCGGGGAGCTGTTTTTT. The gene calls are TRBV7-9 and TRBJ2-2; no definite D call. The CDR3 spans 15 residues. Germline V gene data show CDR1 as SEHNR and CDR2 as FQNEAQ (reference sequence). V was cut by 6 bases and J by 5 bases, with 16 bases left in between.

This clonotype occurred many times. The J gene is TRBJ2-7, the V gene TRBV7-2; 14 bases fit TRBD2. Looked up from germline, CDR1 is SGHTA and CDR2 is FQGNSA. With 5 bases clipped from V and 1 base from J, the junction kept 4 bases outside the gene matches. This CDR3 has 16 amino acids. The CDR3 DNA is TGTGCCAGCAGCCCGAGGACTAGCGGGAGGTCCTACGAGCAGTACTTC. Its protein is CASSPRTSGRSYEQYF.

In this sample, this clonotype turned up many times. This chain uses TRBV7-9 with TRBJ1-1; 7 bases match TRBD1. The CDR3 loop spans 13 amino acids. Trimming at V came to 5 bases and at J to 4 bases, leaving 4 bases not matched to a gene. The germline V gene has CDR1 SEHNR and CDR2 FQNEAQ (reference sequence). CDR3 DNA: TGTGCCAGCAGCCTGACAGGGTTCACTGAAGCTTTCTTT. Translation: CASSLTGFTEAFF. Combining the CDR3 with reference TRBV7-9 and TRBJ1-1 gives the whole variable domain DTGVSQNPRHKITKRGQNVTFRCDPISEHNRLYWYRQTLGQGPEFLTYFQNEAQLEKSRLLSDRFSAERPKGSFSTLEIQRTEQGDSAMYLCASSLTGFTEAFFGQGTRLTVV.

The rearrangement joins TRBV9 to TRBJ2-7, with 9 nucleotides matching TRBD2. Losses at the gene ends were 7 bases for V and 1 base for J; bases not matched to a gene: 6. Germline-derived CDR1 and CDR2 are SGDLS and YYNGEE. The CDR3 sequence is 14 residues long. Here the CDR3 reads CASAAGGGSYEQYF. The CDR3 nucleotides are TGTGCCAGCGCGGCGGGAGGGGGTTCCTACGAGCAGTACTTC.

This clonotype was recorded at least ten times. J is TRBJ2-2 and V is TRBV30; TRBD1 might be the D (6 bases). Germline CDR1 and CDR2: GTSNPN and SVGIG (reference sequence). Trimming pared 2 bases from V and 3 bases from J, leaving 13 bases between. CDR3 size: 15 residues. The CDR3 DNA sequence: TGTGCCTGGAGTCCCGCAGGGGTTCACACCGGGGAGCTGTTTTTT. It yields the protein CAWSPAGVHTGELFF.

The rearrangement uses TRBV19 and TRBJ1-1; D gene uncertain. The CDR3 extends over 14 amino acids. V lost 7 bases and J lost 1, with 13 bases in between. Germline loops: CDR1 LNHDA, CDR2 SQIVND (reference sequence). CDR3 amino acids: CASTVDGSNTEAFF. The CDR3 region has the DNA TGTGCCAGTACCGTAGACGGTTCGAACACTGAAGCTTTCTTT.

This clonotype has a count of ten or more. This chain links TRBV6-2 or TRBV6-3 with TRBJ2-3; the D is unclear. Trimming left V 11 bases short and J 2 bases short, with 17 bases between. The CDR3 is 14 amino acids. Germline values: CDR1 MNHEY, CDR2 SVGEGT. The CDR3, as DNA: TGTGCCTCAGTAGGTCGGGCCGTCACAGATACGCAGTATTTT. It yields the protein CASVGRAVTDTQYF.

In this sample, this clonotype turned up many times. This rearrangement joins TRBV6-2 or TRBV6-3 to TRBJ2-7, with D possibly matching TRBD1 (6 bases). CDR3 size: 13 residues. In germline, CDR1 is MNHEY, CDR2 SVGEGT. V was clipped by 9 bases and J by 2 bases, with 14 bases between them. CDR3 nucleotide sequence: TGTGCCAGACGGACAGTTGGGCCCTACGAGCAGTACTTC. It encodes CARRTVGPYEQYF.

The DNA for the CDR3 is TGCAGTGCTAAGAGGGACTTAATAGGCTACGAGCAGTACTTC. Its protein product is CSAKRDLIGYEQYF. The genes are TRBV20-1 and TRBJ2-7; TRBD2 might be the D (6 bases). With 4 bases removed from V and 3 bases from J, the gap between germline ends came to 16 bases. The CDR3 loop spans 14 amino acids. Germline lookup yields CDR1 DFQATT and CDR2 SNEGSKA (reference sequence).

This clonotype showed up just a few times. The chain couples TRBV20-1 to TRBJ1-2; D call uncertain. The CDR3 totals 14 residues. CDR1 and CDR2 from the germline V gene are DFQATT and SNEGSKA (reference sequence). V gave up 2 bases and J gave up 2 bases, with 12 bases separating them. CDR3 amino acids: CSARNRGPNYGYTF. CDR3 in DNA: TGCAGTGCTAGAAACCGGGGTCCAAACTATGGCTACACCTTC.

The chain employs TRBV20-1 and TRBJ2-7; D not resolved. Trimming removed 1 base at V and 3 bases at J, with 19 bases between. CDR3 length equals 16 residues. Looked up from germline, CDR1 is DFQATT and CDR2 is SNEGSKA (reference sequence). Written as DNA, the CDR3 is TGCAGTGCTAGAGCGGACGATGACCCGATGGGCTACGAGCAGTACTTC. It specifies CSARADDDPMGYEQYF.

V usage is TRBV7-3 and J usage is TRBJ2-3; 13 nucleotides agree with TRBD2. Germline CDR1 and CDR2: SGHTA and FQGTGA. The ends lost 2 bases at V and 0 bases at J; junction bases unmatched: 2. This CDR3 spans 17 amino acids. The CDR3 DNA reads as TGTGCCAGCAGCTTATCACTAGCGGGAGGGAGCACAGATACGCAGTATTTT. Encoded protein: CASSLSLAGGSTDTQYF.

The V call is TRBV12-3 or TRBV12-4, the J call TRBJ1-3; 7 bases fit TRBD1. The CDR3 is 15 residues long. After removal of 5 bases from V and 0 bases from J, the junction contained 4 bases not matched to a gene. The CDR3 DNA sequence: TGTGCCAGCAGTGGGGGGACAGTCTCTGGAAACACCATATATTTT. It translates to CASSGGTVSGNTIYF.

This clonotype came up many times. This chain's CDR3 is CASRGTPYGEQYF. The CDR3 DNA is TGTGCCAGCAGGGGTACGCCGTACGGCGAGCAGTACTTC. This rearrangement joins TRBV12-3 or TRBV12-4 to TRBJ2-7; no clear D. This CDR3 is 13 amino acids long. The V end was cut by 6 bases, the J end by 6 bases, with 15 bases between.

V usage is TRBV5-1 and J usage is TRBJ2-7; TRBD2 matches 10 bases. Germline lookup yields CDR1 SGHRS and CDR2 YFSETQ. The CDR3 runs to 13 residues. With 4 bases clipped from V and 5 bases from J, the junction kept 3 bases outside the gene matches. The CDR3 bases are TGCGCCAGCAGCCTAGCGGGAGCAAACGAGCAGTACTTC. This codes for CASSLAGANEQYF. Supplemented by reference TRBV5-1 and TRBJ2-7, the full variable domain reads KAGVTQTPRYLIKTRGQQVTLSCSPISGHRSVSWYQQTPGQGLQFLFEYFSETQRNKGNFPGRFSGRQFSNSRSEMNVSTLELGDSALYLCASSLAGANEQYFGPGTRLTVT.

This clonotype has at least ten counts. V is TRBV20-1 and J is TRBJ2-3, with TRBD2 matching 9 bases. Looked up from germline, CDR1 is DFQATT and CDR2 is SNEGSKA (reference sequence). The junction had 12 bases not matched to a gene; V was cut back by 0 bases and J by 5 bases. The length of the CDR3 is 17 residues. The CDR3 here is CSAREDQPGLAGDTQYF. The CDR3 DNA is TGCAGTGCTAGAGAAGATCAACCGGGACTAGCAGGAGATACGCAGTATTTT.

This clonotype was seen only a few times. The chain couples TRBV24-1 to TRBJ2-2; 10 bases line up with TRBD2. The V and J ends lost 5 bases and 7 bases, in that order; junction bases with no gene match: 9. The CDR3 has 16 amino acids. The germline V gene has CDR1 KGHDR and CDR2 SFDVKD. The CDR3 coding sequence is TGTGCCACCAGTGTTGGCCTAGCGGGAGCCGACGGGGAGCTGTTTTTT. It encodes CATSVGLAGADGELFF.

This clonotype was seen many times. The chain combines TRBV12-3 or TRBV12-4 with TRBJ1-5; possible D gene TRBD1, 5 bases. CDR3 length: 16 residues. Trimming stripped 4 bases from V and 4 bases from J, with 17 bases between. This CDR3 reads CASSSLGVTDNQPQHF. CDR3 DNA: TGTGCCAGCAGTTCTCTTGGCGTGACAGATAATCAGCCCCAGCATTTT.